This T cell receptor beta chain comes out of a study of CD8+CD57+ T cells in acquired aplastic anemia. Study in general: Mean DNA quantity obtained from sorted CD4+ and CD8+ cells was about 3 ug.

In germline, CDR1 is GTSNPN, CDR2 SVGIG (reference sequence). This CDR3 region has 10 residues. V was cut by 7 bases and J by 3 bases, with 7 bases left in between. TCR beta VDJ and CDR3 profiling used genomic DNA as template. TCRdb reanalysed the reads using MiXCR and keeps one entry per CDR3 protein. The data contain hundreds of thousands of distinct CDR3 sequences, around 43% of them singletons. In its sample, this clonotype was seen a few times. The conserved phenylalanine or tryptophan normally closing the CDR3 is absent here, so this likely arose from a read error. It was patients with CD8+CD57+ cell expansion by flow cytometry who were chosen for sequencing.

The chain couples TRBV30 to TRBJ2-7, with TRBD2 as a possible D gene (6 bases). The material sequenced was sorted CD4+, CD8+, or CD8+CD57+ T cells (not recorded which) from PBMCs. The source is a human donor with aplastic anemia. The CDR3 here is CASGSYEQYL. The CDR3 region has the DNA TGTGCCTCCGGGAGCTACGAGCAGTACCTC.